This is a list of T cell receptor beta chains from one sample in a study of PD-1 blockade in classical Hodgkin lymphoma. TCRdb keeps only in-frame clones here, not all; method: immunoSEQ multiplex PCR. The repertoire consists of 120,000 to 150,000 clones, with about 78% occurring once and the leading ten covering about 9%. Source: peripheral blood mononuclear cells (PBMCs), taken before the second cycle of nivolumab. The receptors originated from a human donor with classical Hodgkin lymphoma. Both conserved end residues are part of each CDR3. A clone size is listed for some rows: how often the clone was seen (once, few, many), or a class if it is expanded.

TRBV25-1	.	CASSESRAGGPSYEQYF
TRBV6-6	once	CASSTGQISGNTIYF
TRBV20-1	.	CSLATQETQYF
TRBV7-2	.	CASSSRTGVGTSAYEQYF
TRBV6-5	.	CASSYHRGGQPQHF
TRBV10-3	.	CAITHGTGNYGYTF
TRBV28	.	CASSWRPPIYEQYF
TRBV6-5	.	CASSPPGVYEQYF
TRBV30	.	CAWTYSLANEQFF
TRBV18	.	CASSPAGRSSHEQYF
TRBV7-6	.	CASSYRGSLNSPLHF
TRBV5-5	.	CASSITGQTISGANVLTF
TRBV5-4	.	CASSPGQGSGGRNEQFF
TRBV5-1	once	CASSSHTRRTEAFF
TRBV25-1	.	CASAARFNEKLFF
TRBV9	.	CASSVWGQGTEAFF
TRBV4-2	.	CASSRDSYEQYF
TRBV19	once	CASSIDQDANYGYTF
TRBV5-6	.	CASSLGGGYYNEQFF
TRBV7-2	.	CASSLYTDTQYF
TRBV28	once	CASSPAGASTDTQYF
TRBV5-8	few	CASSFSGRGPYEQYF
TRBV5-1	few	CASRDSYGYTF
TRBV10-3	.	CAISTSGREETQYF
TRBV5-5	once	CASSLGSGTGLYTQYF
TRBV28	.	CASKPYRGRETQYF
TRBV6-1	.	CASSRTGSTDTQYF
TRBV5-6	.	CASSTIRGDEKLFF
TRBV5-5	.	CASSPWVSNQPQHF
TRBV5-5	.	CASSLSSGELFF
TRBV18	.	CASSPSGYTEAFF
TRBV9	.	CASSHPGGGNSPLHF
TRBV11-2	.	CASSLYSGGDYEQYF
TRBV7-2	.	CASSLDSGGSTYGYTF
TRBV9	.	CASSVGNTGELFF
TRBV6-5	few	CASSSNQPQHF
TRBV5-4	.	CASSLEGRGRVQFF
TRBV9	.	CASSVVVREYEQYF
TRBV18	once	CASSPRRSNEKLFF
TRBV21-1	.	CASSNRQGIYEQYF
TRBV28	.	CARGGLGGTETQYF
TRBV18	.	CASSPIHPGAYEQYF
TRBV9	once	CASSARGQGSTEAFF
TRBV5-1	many	CASSYGQNQPQHF
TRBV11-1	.	CASRPGLAESSYNEQFF
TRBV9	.	CASSVTTGIISGANVLTF
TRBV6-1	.	CASSGDTTSNQPQHF
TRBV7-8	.	CASSLSSNQPQHF
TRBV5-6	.	CASSPDWGETQYF
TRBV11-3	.	CASSSFSGGGTGELFF
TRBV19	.	CASSIGGRGEQYF
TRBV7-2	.	CASSPPGGVPLGTEAFF
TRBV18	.	CASSPVLLAISSYNEQFF
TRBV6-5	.	CASGPRGNNEKLFF
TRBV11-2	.	CASSLVGTGEQETQYF
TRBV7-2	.	CASSHPGLAGGRSYNEQFF
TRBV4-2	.	CASSQGDNQPQHF
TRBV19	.	CASGTLWDPRFNQPQHF
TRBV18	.	CASSPGRGGSGNTIYF